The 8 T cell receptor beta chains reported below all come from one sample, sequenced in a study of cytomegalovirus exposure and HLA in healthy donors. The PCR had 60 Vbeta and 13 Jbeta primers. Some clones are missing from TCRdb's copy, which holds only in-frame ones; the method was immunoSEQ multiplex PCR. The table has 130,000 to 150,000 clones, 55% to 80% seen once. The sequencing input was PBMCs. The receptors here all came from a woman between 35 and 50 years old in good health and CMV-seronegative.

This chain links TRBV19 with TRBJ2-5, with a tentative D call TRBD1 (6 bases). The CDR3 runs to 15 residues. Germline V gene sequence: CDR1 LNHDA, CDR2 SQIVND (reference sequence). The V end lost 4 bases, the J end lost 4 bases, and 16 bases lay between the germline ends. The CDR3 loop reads CASSTNRDGRETQYF. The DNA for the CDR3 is TGTGCCAGTAGTACGAACAGGGATGGCCGAGAGACCCAGTACTTC.

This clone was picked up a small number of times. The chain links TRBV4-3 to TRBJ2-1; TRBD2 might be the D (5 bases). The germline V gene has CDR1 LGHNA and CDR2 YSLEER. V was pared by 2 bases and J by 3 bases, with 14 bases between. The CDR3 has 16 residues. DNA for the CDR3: TGCGCCAGCAGCCAATCTTTGGCGGGCAACTACAATGAGCAGTTCTTC. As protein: CASSQSLAGNYNEQFF.

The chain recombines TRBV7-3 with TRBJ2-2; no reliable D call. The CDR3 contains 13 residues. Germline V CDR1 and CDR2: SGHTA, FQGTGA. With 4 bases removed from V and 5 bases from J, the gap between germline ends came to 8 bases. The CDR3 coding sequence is TGTGCCAGCAGCTGGCATTCGACCGGGGAGCTGTTTTTT. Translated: CASSWHSTGELFF.

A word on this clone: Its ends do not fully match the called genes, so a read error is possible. The CDR3 DNA follows: TGTGCCAGCGCCCTCAGGGGAGGGTCGGACACTGAAGCTTCCTTT. This sequence encodes CASALRGGSDTEASF. This chain uses TRBV7-8 with TRBJ1-1; a possible D gene is TRBD1 (6 bases). Germline V gene lookup returns CDR1 SGHVS and CDR2 FQNEAQ. The CDR3 is made up of 15 amino acids.

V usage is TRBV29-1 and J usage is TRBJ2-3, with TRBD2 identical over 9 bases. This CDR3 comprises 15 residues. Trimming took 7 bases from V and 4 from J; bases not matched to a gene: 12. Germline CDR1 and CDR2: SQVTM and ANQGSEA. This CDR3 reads CSGSFGGGAADTQYF. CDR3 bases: TGCAGCGGTTCCTTTGGCGGGGGGGCCGCAGATACGCAGTATTTT.

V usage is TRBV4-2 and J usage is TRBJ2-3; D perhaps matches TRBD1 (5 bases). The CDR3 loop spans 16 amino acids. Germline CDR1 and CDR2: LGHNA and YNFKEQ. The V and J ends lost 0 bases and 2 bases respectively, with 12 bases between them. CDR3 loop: CASSQDRVRATDTQYF. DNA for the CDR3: TGTGCCAGCAGCCAAGACAGGGTTAGGGCCACAGATACGCAGTATTTT.

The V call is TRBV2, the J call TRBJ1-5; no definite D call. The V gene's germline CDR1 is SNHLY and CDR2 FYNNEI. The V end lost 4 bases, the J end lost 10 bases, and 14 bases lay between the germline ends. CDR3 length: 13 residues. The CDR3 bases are TGTGCCAGCAGTGGACCGACTCCGGCCCCCCAGCATTTT. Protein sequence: CASSGPTPAPQHF.

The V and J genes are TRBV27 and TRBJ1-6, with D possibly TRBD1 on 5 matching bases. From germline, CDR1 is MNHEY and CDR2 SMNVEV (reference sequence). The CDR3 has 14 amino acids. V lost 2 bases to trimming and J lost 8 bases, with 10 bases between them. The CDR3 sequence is CASSLQGRYSPLHF. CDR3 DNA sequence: TGTGCCAGCAGTTTACAGGGAAGATATTCACCCCTCCACTTT.